Below, 21 T cell receptor beta chains from the same sample are listed, as sequenced in a study of cytomegalovirus exposure and HLA in healthy donors. The PCR had 60 Vbeta and 13 Jbeta primers. Profiling relied on immunoSEQ multiplex PCR, and the TCRdb table lists in-frame clones only, not all of them. The table has about 130,000 clones, approximately 74% seen once. The specimen sequenced was PBMCs. The receptors here all came from a man aged 35 to 55 in good health and CMV-seropositive.

CDR3 nucleotides: TGTGCCAGCAGCCCGACTAGCGGGAGTCGGAACACCGGGGAGCTGTTTTTT. Amino acid sequence: CASSPTSGSRNTGELFF. This chain joins TRBV9 and TRBJ2-2, with 12 bases identical to TRBD2. Losses at the gene ends were 4 bases for V and 1 base for J; bases not matched to a gene: 5. CDR1 and CDR2 from the germline V gene are SGDLS and YYNGEE. This CDR3 is built from 17 residues.

The rearrangement links TRBV7-8 to TRBJ2-2; D call uncertain. This CDR3 comprises 17 residues. With 3 bases removed from V and 0 bases from J, the gap between germline ends came to 14 bases. Germline V gene sequence: CDR1 SGHVS, CDR2 FQNEAQ. The CDR3 DNA is TGTGCCAGCAGCTTCTCGGGTCCCTCGGCGAACACCGGGGAGCTGTTTTTT. It codes for CASSFSGPSANTGELFF.

V is TRBV11-2 and J is TRBJ2-1, with 8 bases aligning to TRBD2. The CDR3 runs to 15 residues. The junction had 12 bases not matched to a gene; V was cut back by 10 bases and J by 4 bases. Germline V lookup: CDR1 SGHAT, CDR2 FQNNGV. CDR3 sequence: CATTSFGGEYNEQFF. CDR3 nucleotides: TGTGCCACGACCTCCTTCGGGGGGGAATACAATGAGCAGTTCTTC. The whole variable domain, remainder taken from reference TRBV11-2 and TRBJ2-1, is EAGVAQSPRYKIIEKRQSVAFWCNPISGHATLYWYQQILGQGPKLLIQFQNNGVVDDSQLPKDRFSAERLKGVDSTLKIQPAKLEDSAVYLCATTSFGGEYNEQFFGPGTRLTVL.

The table lists this clone with a count of one. The chain carries TRBV10-3 and TRBJ2-5; 9 bases map to TRBD2. The CDR3 covers 15 residues. The junction had 8 bases not matched to a gene; V was cut back by 7 bases and J by 2 bases. Germline V gives CDR1 ENHRY, CDR2 SYGVKD. In nucleotides, the CDR3 is TGTGCCATCACCCCGGGACTAGCCCTACAAGAGACCCAGTACTTC. This sequence encodes CAITPGLALQETQYF.

The chain couples TRBV6-5 to TRBJ1-4, with 8 bases lining up with TRBD1. The V gene end was trimmed by 6 bases and the J gene end by 7 bases; junction bases not matched to a gene: 4. CDR1 and CDR2 from the germline V gene are MNHEY and SVGAGI. This CDR3 is 13 amino acids long. In DNA, the CDR3 is TGTGCCAGCAGGGACAGGGTCGGTGAAAAACTGTTTTTT. Amino acids: CASRDRVGEKLFF.

This chain uses TRBV28 with TRBJ1-5; D is uncertain. The germline CDR1 and CDR2 sequences are MDHEN and SYDVKM. V lost 4 bases and J 3 bases, leaving 13 bases between the germline ends. CDR3 length: 15 amino acids. CDR3 residues: CASSSPEGFNQPQHF. In DNA, the CDR3 is TGTGCCAGCAGTTCCCCTGAGGGCTTCAATCAGCCCCAGCATTTT.

The chain carries TRBV7-2 and TRBJ2-1; tentatively, D is TRBD2 (5 bases). This CDR3 is 14 amino acids long. In germline, CDR1 is SGHTA, CDR2 FQGNSA. V lost 3 bases and J lost 7, with 13 bases in between. CDR3 sequence: CASSLYETTNEQFF. CDR3 bases: TGTGCCAGCAGCTTGTATGAGACTACAAATGAGCAGTTCTTC.

The V and J genes are TRBV19 and TRBJ2-3; tentative D call: TRBD1 (6 bases). Germline V lookup: CDR1 LNHDA, CDR2 SQIVND (reference sequence). The CDR3 is 15 residues long. V lost 5 bases and J 3 bases, leaving 15 bases between the germline ends. The CDR3 DNA sequence: TGTGCCAGTAGTCTAAGCAATACAGGGACAGATACGCAGTATTTT. Protein product: CASSLSNTGTDTQYF.

The rearrangement uses TRBV29-1 and TRBJ2-1, with D unresolved. The CDR3 runs to 11 residues. Looked up from germline, CDR1 is SQVTM and CDR2 is ANQGSEA. The ends were cut back, 4 bases at V and 6 bases at J, with 7 bases in the middle. CDR3 DNA: TGCAGCGTTGTCCTCCGCAATGAGCAGTTCTTC. It translates to CSVVLRNEQFF.

Worth noting for this clone: The same CDR3 can be traced to other DNA sequences in this sample. V is TRBV4-1 and J is TRBJ2-3; TRBD2 aligns across 13 bases. The germline V gene has CDR1 MGHRA and CDR2 YSYEKL. The CDR3 length is 13 residues. J gave up 6 bases and V 8 bases, and 2 bases lay outside the gene matches. Written as DNA, the CDR3 is TGCGCCAGCGGACTAGCGGGAGCCGATACGCAGTATTTT. Amino acids: CASGLAGADTQYF.

CDR3 in amino acids: CASSESRRLGYTF. The CDR3 DNA follows: TGTGCCAGTAGTGAGTCCCGCAGGCTTGGCTACACCTTC. This chain links TRBV19 with TRBJ1-2, with D unresolved. The CDR3 spans 13 residues. V was shortened by 5 bases and J by 7 bases, with 14 bases between the two germline ends. Looked up from germline, CDR1 is LNHDA and CDR2 is SQIVND (reference sequence).

This rearrangement joins TRBV30 to TRBJ1-5; D not resolved. This CDR3 region has 14 residues. The ends were cut back, 1 base at V and 2 bases at J, with 9 bases in the middle. CDR1 is GTSNPN, CDR2 SVGIG, per germline (reference sequence). CDR3 sequence (DNA): TGTGCCTGGAGTGGAGGCGACGGCAATCAGCCCCAGCATTTT. Amino acid sequence: CAWSGGDGNQPQHF.

This clone came up once. The gene calls are TRBV7-8 and TRBJ1-3, with 9 bases aligning to TRBD1. The CDR3 totals 14 residues. Germline V lookup: CDR1 SGHVS, CDR2 FQNEAQ. Trimming removed 3 bases from V and 4 bases from J; junction bases left unmatched: 1. The CDR3 sequence is CASSFDRGGNTIYF. The CDR3 nucleotides are TGTGCCAGCAGCTTCGACAGGGGGGGAAACACCATATATTTT. The whole variable domain, filled in from reference TRBV7-8 and TRBJ1-3, reads GAGVSQSPRYKVAKRGQDVALRCDPISGHVSLFWYQQALGQGPEFLTYFQNEAQLDKSGLPSDRFFAERPEGSVSTLKIQRTQQEDSAVYLCASSFDRGGNTIYFGEGSWLTVV.

This clone was seen only a few times. The J gene is TRBJ2-3, the V gene TRBV11-2, with D maybe TRBD2 (5 bases). This CDR3 is 18 amino acids long. V was shortened by 1 base and J by 5 bases, with 22 bases between the two germline ends. The V gene's germline CDR1 is SGHAT and CDR2 FQNNGV. The CDR3, as DNA: TGTGCCAGCAGCTTAGTAGTGATCACCCAGGCGGCGGGAGATACGCAGTATTTT. Its translation is CASSLVVITQAAGDTQYF.

The V and J genes are TRBV5-1 and TRBJ1-2; 7 bases agree with TRBD1. Germline V gives CDR1 SGHRS, CDR2 YFSETQ. With 5 bases clipped from V and 4 bases from J, the junction kept 11 bases outside the gene matches. The CDR3 has 15 amino acids. CDR3 sequence reads: CASRPDGQASYGYTF. The CDR3 coding sequence is TGCGCCAGCAGACCTGACGGACAGGCCTCCTATGGCTACACCTTC.

V gene TRBV10-1 combines with J gene TRBJ2-7, with D perhaps matching TRBD1 (6 bases). V was trimmed by 5 bases and J by 1 base, leaving 27 bases between them. Per germline, CDR1 WNHNN and CDR2 SYGVQD (reference sequence). The CDR3 is made up of 19 amino acids. Here the CDR3 reads CASSPAYAIQTGISYEQYF. CDR3 DNA: TGCGCCAGCAGTCCAGCCTATGCTATCCAGACAGGAATATCCTACGAGCAGTACTTC.

The chain combines TRBV10-2 with TRBJ2-2; 8 bases align to TRBD1. There are 16 residues in the CDR3. CDR1 is WSHSY and CDR2 is SAAADI in the germline V gene. V gave up 6 bases and J gave up 0 bases; unmatched junction bases: 6. The CDR3 region is CASRKPGQANTGELFF. The CDR3 DNA follows: TGCGCCAGCAGGAAGCCGGGACAGGCGAACACCGGGGAGCTGTTTTTT.

The chain uses TRBV30 and TRBJ1-4, with D uncertain. Trimming left V 6 bases short and J 6 bases short, with 11 bases between. The CDR3 sequence is 12 residues long. Germline V gives CDR1 GTSNPN, CDR2 SVGIG (reference sequence). The CDR3 loop is CACLAVDEKLFF. The CDR3 DNA follows: TGTGCCTGCCTGGCAGTTGATGAAAAACTGTTTTTT.

This rearrangement joins TRBV10-3 to TRBJ1-3; tentatively, D is TRBD1 (6 bases). The V end lost 3 bases, the J end lost 2 bases, and 11 bases lay between the germline ends. Germline V CDR1 and CDR2: ENHRY, SYGVKD. CDR3 length equals 15 residues. CDR3 residues: CAISEAQGPGNTIYF. The CDR3 bases are TGTGCCATCAGTGAAGCTCAGGGGCCTGGAAACACCATATATTTT.

This chain connects TRBV2 to TRBJ2-4, with 7 bases that match TRBD1. Trimming at V came to 6 bases and at J to 1 base, leaving 3 bases not matched to a gene. The CDR3 totals 14 residues. CDR1 SNHLY and CDR2 FYNNEI come from the germline V gene. The CDR3 bases are TGTGCCAGCAGCGAGACAGGGGCCAAAAACATTCAGTACTTC. It translates to CASSETGAKNIQYF.

This clone was counted only a few times. The rearrangement joins TRBV2 to TRBJ1-3, with D uncertain. V was clipped by 9 bases and J by 4 bases, with 19 bases between them. This CDR3 has 15 amino acids. Looked up from germline, CDR1 is SNHLY and CDR2 is FYNNEI. The CDR3 loop reads CASLYARTLGNTIYF. As DNA, the CDR3 is TGTGCCAGTCTCTATGCCCGGACTCTCGGAAACACCATATATTTT.